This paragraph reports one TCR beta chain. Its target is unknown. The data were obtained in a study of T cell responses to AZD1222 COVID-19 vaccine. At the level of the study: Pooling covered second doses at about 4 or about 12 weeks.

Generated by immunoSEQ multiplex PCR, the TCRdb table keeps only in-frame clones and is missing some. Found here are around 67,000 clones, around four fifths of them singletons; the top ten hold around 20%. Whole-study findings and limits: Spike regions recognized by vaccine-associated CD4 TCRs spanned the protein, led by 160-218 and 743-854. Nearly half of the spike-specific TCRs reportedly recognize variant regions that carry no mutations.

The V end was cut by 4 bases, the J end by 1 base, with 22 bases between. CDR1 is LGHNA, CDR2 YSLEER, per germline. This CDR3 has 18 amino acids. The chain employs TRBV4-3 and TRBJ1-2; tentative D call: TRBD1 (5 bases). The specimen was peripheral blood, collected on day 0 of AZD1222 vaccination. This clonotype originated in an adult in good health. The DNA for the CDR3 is TGCGCCAGCAGCCGAGAAGGGGCGGGTCAGGGAGATAACTATGGCTACACCTTC. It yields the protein CASSREGAGQGDNYGYTF.